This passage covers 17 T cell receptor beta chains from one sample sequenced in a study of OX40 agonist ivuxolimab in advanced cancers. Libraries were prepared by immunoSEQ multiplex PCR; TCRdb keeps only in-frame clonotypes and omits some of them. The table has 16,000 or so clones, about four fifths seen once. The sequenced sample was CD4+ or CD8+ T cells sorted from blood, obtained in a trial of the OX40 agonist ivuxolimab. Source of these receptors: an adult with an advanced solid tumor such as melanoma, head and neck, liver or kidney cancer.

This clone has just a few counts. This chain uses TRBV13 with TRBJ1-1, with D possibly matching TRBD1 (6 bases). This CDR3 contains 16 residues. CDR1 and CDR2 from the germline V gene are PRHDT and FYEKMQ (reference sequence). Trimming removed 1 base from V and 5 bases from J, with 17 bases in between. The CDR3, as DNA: TGTGCCAGCAGCTTAGTCCCCAGGGGTGGCGGAACTGAAGCTTTCTTT. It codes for CASSLVPRGGGTEAFF.

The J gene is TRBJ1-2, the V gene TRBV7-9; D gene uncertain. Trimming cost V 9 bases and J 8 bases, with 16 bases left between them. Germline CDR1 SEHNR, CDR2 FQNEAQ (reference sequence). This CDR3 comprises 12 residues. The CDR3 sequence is CASLAPGPGYTF. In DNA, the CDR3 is TGTGCCAGTTTAGCACCTGGACCCGGCTACACCTTC. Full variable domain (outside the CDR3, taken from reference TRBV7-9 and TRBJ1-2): DTGVSQNPRHKITKRGQNVTFRCDPISEHNRLYWYRQTLGQGPEFLTYFQNEAQLEKSRLLSDRFSAERPKGSFSTLEIQRTEQGDSAMYLCASLAPGPGYTFGSGTRLTVV.

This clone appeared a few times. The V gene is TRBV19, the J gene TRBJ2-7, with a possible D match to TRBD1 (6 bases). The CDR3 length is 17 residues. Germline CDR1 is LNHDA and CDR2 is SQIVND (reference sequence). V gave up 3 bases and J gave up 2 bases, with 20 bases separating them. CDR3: CASSMGSSYTGPYEQYF. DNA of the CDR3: TGTGCCAGTAGTATGGGGTCCTCGTATACAGGGCCCTACGAGCAGTACTTC.

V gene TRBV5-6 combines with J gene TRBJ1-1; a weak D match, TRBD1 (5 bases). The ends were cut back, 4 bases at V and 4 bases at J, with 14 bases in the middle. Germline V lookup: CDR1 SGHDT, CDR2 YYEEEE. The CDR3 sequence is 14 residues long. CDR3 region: CASSGVLGATEAFF. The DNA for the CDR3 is TGTGCCAGCAGCGGAGTCTTAGGGGCCACTGAAGCTTTCTTT.

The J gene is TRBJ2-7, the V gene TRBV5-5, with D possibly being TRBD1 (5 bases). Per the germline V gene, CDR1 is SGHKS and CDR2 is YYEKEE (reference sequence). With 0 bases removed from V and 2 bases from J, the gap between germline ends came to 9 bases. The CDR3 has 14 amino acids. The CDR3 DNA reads TGTGCCAGCAGCTTGGGGCAGGGCGCCTACGAGCAGTACTTC. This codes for CASSLGQGAYEQYF. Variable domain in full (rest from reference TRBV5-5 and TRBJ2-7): DAGVTQSPTHLIKTRGQQVTLRCSPISGHKSVSWYQQVLGQGPQFIFQYYEKEERGRGNFPDRFSARQFPNYSSELNVNALLLGDSALYLCASSLGQGAYEQYFGPGTRLTVT.

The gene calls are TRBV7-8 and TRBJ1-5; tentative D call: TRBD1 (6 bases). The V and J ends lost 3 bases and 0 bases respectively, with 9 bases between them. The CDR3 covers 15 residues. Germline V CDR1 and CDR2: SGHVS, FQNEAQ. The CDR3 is CASSFQGNSNQPQHF. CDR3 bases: TGTGCCAGCAGCTTCCAGGGGAATAGCAATCAGCCCCAGCATTTT.

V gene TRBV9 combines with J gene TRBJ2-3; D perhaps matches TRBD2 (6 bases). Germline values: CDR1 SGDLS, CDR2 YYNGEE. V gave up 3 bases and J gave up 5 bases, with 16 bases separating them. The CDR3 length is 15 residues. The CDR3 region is CASSEFSQEGDTQYF. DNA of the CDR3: TGTGCCAGCAGCGAATTTTCACAGGAGGGAGATACGCAGTATTTT.

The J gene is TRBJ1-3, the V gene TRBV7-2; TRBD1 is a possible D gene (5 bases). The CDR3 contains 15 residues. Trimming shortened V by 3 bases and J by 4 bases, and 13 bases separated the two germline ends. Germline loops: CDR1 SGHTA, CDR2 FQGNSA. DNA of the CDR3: TGTGCCAGCAGCTTGGACGGGACGTCGGGAAACACCATATATTTT. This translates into CASSLDGTSGNTIYF.

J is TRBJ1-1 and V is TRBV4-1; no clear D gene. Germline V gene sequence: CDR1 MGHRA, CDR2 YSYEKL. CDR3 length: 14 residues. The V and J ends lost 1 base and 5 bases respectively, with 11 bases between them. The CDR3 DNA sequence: TGCGCCAGCAGCCAAGCCGGGTTGGCAACTGAAGCTTTCTTT. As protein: CASSQAGLATEAFF.

The CDR3 loop is CASSIGRGTEAFF. The CDR3 DNA sequence: TGTGCCAGTAGTATAGGGCGGGGCACTGAAGCTTTCTTT. The rearrangement links TRBV19 to TRBJ1-1; no clear D gene. Germline loops: CDR1 LNHDA, CDR2 SQIVND (reference sequence). The CDR3 contains 13 residues. V lost 1 base to trimming and J lost 4 bases, with 7 bases between them.

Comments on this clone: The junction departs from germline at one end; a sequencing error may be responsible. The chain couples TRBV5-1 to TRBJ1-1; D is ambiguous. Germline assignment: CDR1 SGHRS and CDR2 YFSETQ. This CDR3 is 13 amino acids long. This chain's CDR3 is CASSHAMNTEAFF. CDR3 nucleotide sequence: TGTGCCAGCAGCCACGCCATGAACACTGAAGCTTTCTTT.

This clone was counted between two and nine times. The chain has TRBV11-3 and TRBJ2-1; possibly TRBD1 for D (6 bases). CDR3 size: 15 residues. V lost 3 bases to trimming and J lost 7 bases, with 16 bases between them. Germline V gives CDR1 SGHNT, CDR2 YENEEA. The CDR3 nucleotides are TGTGCCAGCAGCTTGCGGACAGTGAGGGCGAATGAGCAGTTCTTC. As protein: CASSLRTVRANEQFF.

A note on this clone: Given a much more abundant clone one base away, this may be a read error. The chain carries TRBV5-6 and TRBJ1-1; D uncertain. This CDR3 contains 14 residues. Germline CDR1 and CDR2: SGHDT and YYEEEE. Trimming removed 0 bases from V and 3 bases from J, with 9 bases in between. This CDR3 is CASSLEPADTEAFF. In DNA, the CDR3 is TGTGCCAGCAGCTTGGAGCCGGCTGACACTGAAGCTTTCTTT. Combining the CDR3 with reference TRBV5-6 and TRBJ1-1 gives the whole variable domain DAGVTQSPTHLIKTRGQQVTLRCSPKSGHDTVSWYQQALGQGPQFIFQYYEEEERQRGNFPDRFSGHQFPNYSSELNVNALLLGDSALYLCASSLEPADTEAFFGQGTRLTVV.

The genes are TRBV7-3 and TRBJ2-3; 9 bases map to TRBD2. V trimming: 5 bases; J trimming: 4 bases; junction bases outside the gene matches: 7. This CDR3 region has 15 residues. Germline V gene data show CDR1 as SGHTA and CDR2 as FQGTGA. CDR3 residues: CASSPSGGLSDTQYF. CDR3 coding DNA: TGTGCCAGCAGCCCGAGCGGGGGGCTCTCAGATACGCAGTATTTT. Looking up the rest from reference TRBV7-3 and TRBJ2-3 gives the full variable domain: GAGVSQTPSNKVTEKGKYVELRCDPISGHTALYWYRQSLGQGPEFLIYFQGTGAADDSGLPNDRFFAVRPEGSVSTLKIQRTERGDSAVYLCASSPSGGLSDTQYFGPGTRLTVL.

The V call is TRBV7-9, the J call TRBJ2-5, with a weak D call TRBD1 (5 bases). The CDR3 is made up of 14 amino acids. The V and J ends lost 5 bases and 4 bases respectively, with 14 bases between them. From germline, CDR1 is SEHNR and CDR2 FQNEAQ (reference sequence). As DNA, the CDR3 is TGTGCCAGCAGCCAAGTGACAGTAGGAGAGACCCAGTACTTC. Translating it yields CASSQVTVGETQYF.

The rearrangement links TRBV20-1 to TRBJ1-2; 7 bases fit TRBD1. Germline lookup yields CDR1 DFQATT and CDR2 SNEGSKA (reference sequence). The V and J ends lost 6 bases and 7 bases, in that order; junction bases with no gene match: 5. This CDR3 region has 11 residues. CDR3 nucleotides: TGCAGTGCCCGACAGGGAAGTGGCTACACCTTC. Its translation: CSARQGSGYTF.

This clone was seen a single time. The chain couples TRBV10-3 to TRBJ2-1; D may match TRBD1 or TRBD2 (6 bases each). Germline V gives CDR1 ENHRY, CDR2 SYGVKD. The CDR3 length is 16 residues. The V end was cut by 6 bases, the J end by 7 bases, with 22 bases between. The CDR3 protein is CAISAWGATSSNEQFF. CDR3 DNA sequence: TGTGCCATCAGCGCTTGGGGGGCGACGAGCTCGAATGAGCAGTTCTTC.